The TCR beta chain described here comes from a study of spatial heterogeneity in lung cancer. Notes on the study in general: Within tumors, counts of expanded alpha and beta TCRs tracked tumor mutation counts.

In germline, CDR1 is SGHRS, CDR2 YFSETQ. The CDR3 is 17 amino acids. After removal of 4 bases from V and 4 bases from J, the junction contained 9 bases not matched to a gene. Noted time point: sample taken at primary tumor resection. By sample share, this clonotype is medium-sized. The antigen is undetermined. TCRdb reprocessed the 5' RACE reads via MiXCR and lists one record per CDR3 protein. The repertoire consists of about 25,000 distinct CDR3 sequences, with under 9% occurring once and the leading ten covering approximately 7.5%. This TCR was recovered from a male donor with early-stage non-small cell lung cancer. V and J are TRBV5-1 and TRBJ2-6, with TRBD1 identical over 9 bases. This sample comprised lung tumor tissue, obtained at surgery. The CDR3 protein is CASSPGTGYVGANVLTF. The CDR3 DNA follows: TGCGCCAGCAGCCCCGGGACAGGGTACGTCGGGGCCAACGTCCTGACTTTC.